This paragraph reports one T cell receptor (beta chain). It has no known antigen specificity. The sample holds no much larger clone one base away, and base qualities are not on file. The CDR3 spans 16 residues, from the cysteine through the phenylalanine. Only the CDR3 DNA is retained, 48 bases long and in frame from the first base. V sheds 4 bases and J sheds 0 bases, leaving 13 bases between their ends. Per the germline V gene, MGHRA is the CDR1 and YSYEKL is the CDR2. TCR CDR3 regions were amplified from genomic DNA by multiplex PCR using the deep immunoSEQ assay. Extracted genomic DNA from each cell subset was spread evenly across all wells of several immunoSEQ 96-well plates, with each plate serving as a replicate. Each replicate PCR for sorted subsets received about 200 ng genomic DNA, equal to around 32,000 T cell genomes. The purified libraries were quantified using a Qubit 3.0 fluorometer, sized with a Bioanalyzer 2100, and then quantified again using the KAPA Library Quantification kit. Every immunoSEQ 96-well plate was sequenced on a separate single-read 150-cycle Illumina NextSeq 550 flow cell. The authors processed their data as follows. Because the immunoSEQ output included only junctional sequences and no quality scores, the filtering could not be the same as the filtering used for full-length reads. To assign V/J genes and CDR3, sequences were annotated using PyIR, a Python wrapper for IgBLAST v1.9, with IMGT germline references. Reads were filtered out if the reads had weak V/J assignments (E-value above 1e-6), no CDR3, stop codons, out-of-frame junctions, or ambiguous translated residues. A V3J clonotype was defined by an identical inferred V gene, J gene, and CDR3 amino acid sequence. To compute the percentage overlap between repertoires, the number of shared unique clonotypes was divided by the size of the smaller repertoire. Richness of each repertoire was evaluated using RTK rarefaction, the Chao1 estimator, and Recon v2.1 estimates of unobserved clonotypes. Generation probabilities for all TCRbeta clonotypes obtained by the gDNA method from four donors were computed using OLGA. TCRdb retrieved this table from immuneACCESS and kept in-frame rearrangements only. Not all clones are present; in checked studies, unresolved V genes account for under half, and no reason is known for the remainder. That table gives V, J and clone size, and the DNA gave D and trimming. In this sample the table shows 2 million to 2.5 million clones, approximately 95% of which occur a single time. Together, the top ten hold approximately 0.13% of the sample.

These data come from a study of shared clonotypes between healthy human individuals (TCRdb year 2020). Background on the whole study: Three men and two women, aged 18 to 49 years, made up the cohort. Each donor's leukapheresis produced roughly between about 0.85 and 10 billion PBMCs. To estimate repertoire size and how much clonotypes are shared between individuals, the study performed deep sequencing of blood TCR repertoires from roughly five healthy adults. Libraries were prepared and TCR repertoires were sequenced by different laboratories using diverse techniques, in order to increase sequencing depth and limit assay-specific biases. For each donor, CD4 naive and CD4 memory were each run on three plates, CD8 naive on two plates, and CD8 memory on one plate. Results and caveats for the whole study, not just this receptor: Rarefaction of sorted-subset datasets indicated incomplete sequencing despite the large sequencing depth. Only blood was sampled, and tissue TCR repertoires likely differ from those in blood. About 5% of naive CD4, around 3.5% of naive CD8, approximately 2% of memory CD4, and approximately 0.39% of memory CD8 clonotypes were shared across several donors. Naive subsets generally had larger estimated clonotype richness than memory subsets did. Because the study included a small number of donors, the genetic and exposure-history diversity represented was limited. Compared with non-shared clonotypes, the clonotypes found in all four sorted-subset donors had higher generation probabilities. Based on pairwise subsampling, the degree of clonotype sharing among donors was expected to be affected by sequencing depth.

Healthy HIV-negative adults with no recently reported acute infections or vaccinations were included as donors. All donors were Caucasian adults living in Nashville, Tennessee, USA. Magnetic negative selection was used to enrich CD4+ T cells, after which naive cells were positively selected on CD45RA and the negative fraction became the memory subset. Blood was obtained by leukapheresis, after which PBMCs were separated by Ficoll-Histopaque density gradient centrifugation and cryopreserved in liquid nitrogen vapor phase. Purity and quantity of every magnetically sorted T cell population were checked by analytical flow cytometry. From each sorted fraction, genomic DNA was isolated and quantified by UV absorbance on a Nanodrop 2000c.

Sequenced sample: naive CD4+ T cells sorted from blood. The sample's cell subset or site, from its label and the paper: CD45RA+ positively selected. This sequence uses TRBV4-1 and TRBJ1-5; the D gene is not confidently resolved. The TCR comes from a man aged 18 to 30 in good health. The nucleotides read TGCGCCAGCAGCCGGGAGGGAGGGTATAGCAATCAGCCCCAGCATTTT. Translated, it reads CASSREGGYSNQPQHF.